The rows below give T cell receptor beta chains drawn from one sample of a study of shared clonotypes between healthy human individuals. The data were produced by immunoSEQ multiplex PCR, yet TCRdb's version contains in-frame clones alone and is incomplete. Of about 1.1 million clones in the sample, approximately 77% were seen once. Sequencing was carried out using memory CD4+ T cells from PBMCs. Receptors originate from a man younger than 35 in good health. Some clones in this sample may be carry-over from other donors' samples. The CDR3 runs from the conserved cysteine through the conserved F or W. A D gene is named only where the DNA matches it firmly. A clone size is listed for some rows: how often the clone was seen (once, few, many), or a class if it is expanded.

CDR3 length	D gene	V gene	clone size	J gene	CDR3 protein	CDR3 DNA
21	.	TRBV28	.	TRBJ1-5	CASSFYAGKTSWISSNQPQHF	TGTGCCAGCAGTTTCTACGCTGGGAAAACCTCTTGGATCTCCAGCAATCAGCCCCAGCATTTT
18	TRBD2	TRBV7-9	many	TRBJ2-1	CASSLPTRLAGTYNEQFF	TGTGCCAGCAGCCTCCCCACCAGACTAGCGGGGACCTACAATGAGCAGTTCTTC
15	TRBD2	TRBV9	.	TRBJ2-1	CASSVRLAGNNEQFF	TGTGCCAGCAGCGTAAGACTAGCGGGGAACAATGAGCAGTTCTTC
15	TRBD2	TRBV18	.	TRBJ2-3	CASSPQRAGGDTQYF	TGTGCCAGCTCACCACAGCGGGCGGGAGGAGATACGCAGTATTTT
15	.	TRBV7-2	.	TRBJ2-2	CASSLERVPTGELFF	TGTGCCAGCAGCTTAGAGAGGGTGCCTACCGGGGAGCTGTTTTTT
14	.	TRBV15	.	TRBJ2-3	CATSREGGTDTQYF	TGTGCCACCAGCAGAGAGGGGGGAACAGATACGCAGTATTTT
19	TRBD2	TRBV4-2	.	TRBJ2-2	CASSQEVSLAGGPTGELFF	TGTGCCAGCAGCCAAGAAGTCTCGCTAGCGGGAGGGCCAACCGGGGAGCTGTTTTTT
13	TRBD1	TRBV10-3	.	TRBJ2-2	CAISGQGAGELFF	TGTGCCATCAGTGGACAGGGCGCCGGGGAGCTGTTTTTT
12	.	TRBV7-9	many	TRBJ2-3	CASSFGLVAQYF	TGTGCCAGCAGCTTTGGTCTAGTGGCGCAGTATTTT
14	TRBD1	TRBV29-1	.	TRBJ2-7	CSVAGTGRPYEQYF	TGCAGCGTTGCCGGGACAGGGCGCCCTTACGAGCAGTACTTC
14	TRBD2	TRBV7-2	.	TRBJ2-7	CASTYAGRGGEQYF	TGTGCCAGCACCTACGCCGGGAGGGGTGGTGAGCAGTACTTC
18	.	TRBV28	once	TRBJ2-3	CASSLLIRTPAQADTQYF	TGTGCCAGCAGTTTATTGATCAGGACCCCCGCCCAGGCAGATACGCAGTATTTT
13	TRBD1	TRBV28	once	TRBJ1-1	CASSLDRYTEAFF	TGTGCCAGCAGTTTGGACAGGTACACTGAAGCTTTCTTT
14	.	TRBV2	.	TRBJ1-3	CASSPDPRGNTIYF	TGTGCCAGCAGTCCGGACCCTAGGGGAAACACCATATATTTT
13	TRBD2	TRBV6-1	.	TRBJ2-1	CASMMGGWDEQFF	TGTGCCAGCATGATGGGGGGGTGGGATGAGCAGTTCTTC
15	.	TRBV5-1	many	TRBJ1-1	CASSSIIGGNTEAFF	TGCGCCAGCAGCTCGATAATAGGAGGGAACACTGAAGCTTTCTTT
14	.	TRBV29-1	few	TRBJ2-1	CSASGTRLNNEQFF	TGCAGCGCCTCGGGGACGCGCCTGAACAATGAGCAGTTCTTC
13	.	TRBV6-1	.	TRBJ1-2	CASSEVGTYGYTF	TGTGCCAGCAGTGAAGTAGGGACCTATGGCTACACCTTC
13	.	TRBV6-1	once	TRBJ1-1	CASSRGQSTEAFF	TGTGCCAGCAGTCGCGGACAATCCACTGAAGCTTTCTTT
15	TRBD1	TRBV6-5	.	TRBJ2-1	CASSTSGGSYNEQFF	TGTGCCAGCAGCACCTCAGGGGGCTCCTACAATGAGCAGTTCTTC
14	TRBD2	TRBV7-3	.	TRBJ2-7	CASSLSSGSYEQYF	TGTGCCAGCAGCTTGTCTAGCGGGAGCTACGAGCAGTACTTC
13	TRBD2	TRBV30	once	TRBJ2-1	CAWERDSYNEQFF	TGTGCCTGGGAGCGGGATTCCTACAATGAGCAGTTCTTC
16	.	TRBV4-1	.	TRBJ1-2	CASSPRDSRGSIGYTF	TGCGCCAGCAGCCCTCGGGATAGTAGGGGCTCTATTGGCTACACCTTC
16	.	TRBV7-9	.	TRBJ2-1	CASSPSERGAYNEQFF	TGTGCCAGCAGCCCCTCGGAGCGAGGGGCCTACAATGAGCAGTTCTTC
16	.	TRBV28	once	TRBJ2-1	CASSLLWTSMYNEQFF	TGTGCCAGCAGTCTACTCTGGACTTCCATGTACAATGAGCAGTTCTTC
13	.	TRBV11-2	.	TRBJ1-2	CASSFREGYGYTF	TGTGCCAGCAGCTTCCGGGAGGGCTATGGCTACACCTTC
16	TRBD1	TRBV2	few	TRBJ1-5	CASSEAGDRDNQPQHF	TGTGCCAGCAGTGAAGCAGGGGACAGGGACAATCAGCCCCAGCATTTT
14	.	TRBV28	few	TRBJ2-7	CASSARGETYEQYF	TGTGCCAGCAGCGCCCGGGGCGAAACCTACGAGCAGTACTTC
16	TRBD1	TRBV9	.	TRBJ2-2	CASSVAGTGTTGELFF	TGTGCCAGCAGCGTAGCGGGGACAGGGACCACCGGGGAGCTGTTTTTT
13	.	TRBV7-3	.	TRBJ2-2	CASSFSRAGELFF	TGTGCCAGCAGCTTCAGTCGTGCCGGGGAGCTGTTTTTT
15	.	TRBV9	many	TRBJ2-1	CASSVDLRSYNEQFF	TGTGCCAGCAGCGTAGACCTCCGGTCCTACAATGAGCAGTTCTTC
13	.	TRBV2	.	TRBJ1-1	CASGSTGNTEAFF	TGTGCCAGCGGATCGACGGGGAACACTGAAGCTTTCTTT
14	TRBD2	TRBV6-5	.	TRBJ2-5	CASSYGGVRETQYF	TGTGCCAGCAGTTACGGGGGGGTTCGCGAGACCCAGTACTTC
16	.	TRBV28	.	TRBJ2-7	CASSFNRWGKFYEQYF	TGTGCCAGCAGTTTCAACCGGTGGGGCAAGTTCTACGAGCAGTACTTC
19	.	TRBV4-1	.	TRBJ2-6	CASSQEGQLTSSGANVLTF	TGCGCCAGCAGCCAAGAGGGACAACTCACTTCCTCTGGGGCCAACGTCCTGACTTTC
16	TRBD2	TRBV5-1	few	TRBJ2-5	CASSRLAGGPEETQYF	TGCGCCAGCAGCCGACTAGCGGGAGGGCCGGAAGAGACCCAGTACTTC
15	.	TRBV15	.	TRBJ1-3	CATSSRRSPGNTIYF	TGTGCCACCAGCTCTCGGCGGTCCCCTGGAAACACCATATATTTT
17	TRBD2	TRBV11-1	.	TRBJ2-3	CASSPWSGGSVTDTQYF	TGTGCCAGCAGCCCGTGGTCGGGAGGGTCTGTCACAGATACGCAGTATTTT
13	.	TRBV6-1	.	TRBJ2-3	CASSSSPADTQYF	TGTGCCAGCAGTAGCTCCCCTGCGGATACGCAGTATTTT
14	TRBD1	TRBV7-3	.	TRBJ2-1	CASSPGQGWGEQFF	TGTGCCAGCAGCCCGGGACAGGGGTGGGGTGAGCAGTTCTTC
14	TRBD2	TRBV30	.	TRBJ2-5	CAWRSMGGRETQYF	TGTGCCTGGAGATCTATGGGAGGGCGAGAGACCCAGTACTTC
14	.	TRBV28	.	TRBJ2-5	CASSRGGTGETQYF	TGTGCCAGCAGCCGAGGGGGTACGGGAGAGACCCAGTACTTC
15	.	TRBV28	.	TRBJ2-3	CASSPVGGAADTQYF	TGTGCCAGCAGCCCCGTTGGCGGAGCAGCGGATACGCAGTATTTT
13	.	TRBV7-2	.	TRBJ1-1	CASSLGVGTEAFF	TGTGCCAGCAGCTTAGGGGTAGGCACTGAAGCTTTCTTT
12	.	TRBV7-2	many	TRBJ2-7	CASSLVQREQYF	TGTGCCAGCAGCTTAGTGCAGCGCGAGCAGTACTTC
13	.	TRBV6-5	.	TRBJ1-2	CASSLISNYGYTF	TGTGCCAGCAGTCTCATATCCAACTATGGCTACACCTTC
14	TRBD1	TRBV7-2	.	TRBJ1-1	CASSYTPGGTEAFF	TGTGCCAGCAGCTATACTCCAGGGGGAACTGAAGCTTTCTTT
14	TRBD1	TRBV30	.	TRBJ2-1	CAWSTGTAYNEQFF	TGTGCCTGGAGTACCGGGACAGCCTACAATGAGCAGTTCTTC
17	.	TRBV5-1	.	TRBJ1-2	CASSLDLSGLGNYGYTF	TGCGCCAGCAGCTTGGATCTATCAGGGCTCGGGAACTATGGCTACACCTTC
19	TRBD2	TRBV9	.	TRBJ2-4	CASSVEGSGSDIAKNIQYF	TGTGCCAGCAGCGTAGAAGGTAGCGGGAGTGATATAGCCAAAAACATTCAGTACTTC
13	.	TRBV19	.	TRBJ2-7	CASSPEWGGEQYF	TGTGCCAGTAGTCCTGAGTGGGGAGGCGAGCAGTACTTC
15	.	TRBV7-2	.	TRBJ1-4	CASSFAGLTNEKLFF	TGTGCCAGCAGCTTCGCGGGGCTTACCAATGAAAAACTGTTTTTT
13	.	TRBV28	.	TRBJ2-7	CASSPIRSYEQYF	TGTGCCAGCAGTCCAATACGGTCCTACGAGCAGTACTTC